The 15 T cell receptor beta chains below come from one sample, sequenced in a study of blood T cell repertoires in COVID-19. TCRdb's copy holds only in-frame clones and misses some; the assay was immunoSEQ multiplex PCR. The sample lists around 260,000 clones, roughly 87% occurring once. The sequenced sample was peripheral blood. These receptors were taken from a human donor in a cohort sampled during active COVID-19.

The gene calls are TRBV6-5 and TRBJ1-4; possibly TRBD1 for D (5 bases). Trimming removed 6 bases at V and 7 bases at J, with 15 bases between. The CDR3 has 14 residues. Germline V lookup: CDR1 MNHEY, CDR2 SVGAGI. CDR3: CASRPPSGTEKLFF. In nucleotides, the CDR3 is TGTGCCAGCAGGCCCCCCAGCGGGACTGAAAAACTGTTTTTT.

This clone occurred once. CDR3 DNA sequence: TGCGCCAGCAACATCCTAGCGGGAGGGCAAGAGACCCAGTACTTC. Its translation: CASNILAGGQETQYF. The chain has TRBV5-1 and TRBJ2-5; 12 bases fit TRBD2. This CDR3 contains 15 residues. Germline V gene lookup returns CDR1 SGHRS and CDR2 YFSETQ. Trimming cost V 6 bases and J 2 bases; bases outside gene matches: 5.

The chain recombines TRBV20-1 with TRBJ2-5, with no clear D. CDR1 and CDR2 from the germline V gene are DFQATT and SNEGSKA (reference sequence). This CDR3 region has 11 residues. The chain's CDR3 is CSARPQETQYF. The CDR3 bases are TGCAGCGCGCGCCCCCAAGAGACCCAGTACTTC.

This chain uses TRBV2 with TRBJ1-1; D possibly corresponds to TRBD1 (5 bases). The CDR3 totals 13 residues. The V end was cut by 6 bases, the J end by 3 bases, with 11 bases between. The V gene's germline CDR1 is SNHLY and CDR2 FYNNEI. The CDR3 protein is CASRNQGDTEAFF. For the CDR3, the DNA is TGTGCCAGCAGAAATCAGGGTGACACTGAAGCTTTCTTT. Looking up the rest from reference TRBV2 and TRBJ1-1 gives the full variable domain: EPEVTQTPSHQVTQMGQEVILRCVPISNHLYFYWYRQILGQKVEFLVSFYNNEISEKSEIFDDQFSVERPDGSNFTLKIRSTKLEDSAMYFCASRNQGDTEAFFGQGTRLTVV.

The chain joins TRBV5-1 to TRBJ2-1, with 10 bases matching TRBD2. After removal of 1 base from V and 10 bases from J, the junction contained 11 bases not matched to a gene. From germline, CDR1 is SGHRS and CDR2 YFSETQ. The CDR3 contains 16 residues. CDR3 nucleotide sequence: TGCGCCAGCAGCTTGCGCCAGACTAGCGGGTCAGGGGAGCAGTTCTTC. It specifies CASSLRQTSGSGEQFF. Full variable domain (outside the CDR3, taken from reference TRBV5-1 and TRBJ2-1): KAGVTQTPRYLIKTRGQQVTLSCSPISGHRSVSWYQQTPGQGLQFLFEYFSETQRNKGNFPGRFSGRQFSNSRSEMNVSTLELGDSALYLCASSLRQTSGSGEQFFGPGTRLTVL.

The chain joins TRBV3-1 (or the pseudogene TRBV3-2) to TRBJ1-2; possibly TRBD1 for D (6 bases). The CDR3 runs 16 residues. Per germline, CDR1 LGHDT and CDR2 YNNKEL (reference sequence). V was trimmed by 6 bases and J by 5 bases, leaving 22 bases between them. The CDR3 DNA sequence: TGTGCCAGCAGAGCTAGCGGGGGCAGTCGTTCGTATGGCTACACCTTC. The encoded protein is CASRASGGSRSYGYTF.

In nucleotides, the CDR3 is TGCGCCAGCAGCCAGCTTTACCGGGACATTTACAATGAGCAGTTCTTC. This gives the protein CASSQLYRDIYNEQFF. The chain joins TRBV4-1 to TRBJ2-1; D possibly corresponds to TRBD1 (6 bases). Trimming stripped 3 bases from V and 4 bases from J, with 16 bases between. Germline loops: CDR1 MGHRA, CDR2 YSYEKL. The CDR3 totals 16 residues.

This chain joins TRBV27 and TRBJ1-1; D unclear. This CDR3 region has 14 residues. Deletions cut 3 bases from V and 3 bases from J, with 11 bases between. Germline-derived CDR1 and CDR2 are MNHEY and SMNVEV (reference sequence). In DNA form, the CDR3 reads TGTGCCAGCAGTTTGGGGTGGGAGGACACTGAAGCTTTCTTT. Amino acids: CASSLGWEDTEAFF.

The J gene is TRBJ1-1, the V gene TRBV4-2; TRBD1 is a possible D gene (5 bases). V was clipped by 3 bases and J by 0 bases, with 14 bases between them. Germline V gene lookup returns CDR1 LGHNA and CDR2 YNFKEQ. This CDR3 has 16 residues. CDR3 in DNA: TGTGCCAGCAGCCAGAACCAGGGCCGGATGAACACTGAAGCTTTCTTT. Its translation is CASSQNQGRMNTEAFF.

V gene TRBV12-5 combines with J gene TRBJ2-3; D ambiguous. Germline loops: CDR1 LGHNT, CDR2 FRNRAP. V lost 2 bases and J lost 0, with 6 bases in between. CDR3 length: 14 amino acids. The DNA for the CDR3 is TGTGCTAGTGGTTTGCAGACTAGCACAGATACGCAGTATTTT. Translating it yields CASGLQTSTDTQYF. The complete variable domain, with remaining parts taken from reference TRBV12-5 and TRBJ2-3, reads DARVTQTPRHKVTEMGQEVTMRCQPILGHNTVFWYRQTMMQGLELLAYFRNRAPLDDSGMPKDRFSAEMPDATLATLKIQPSEPRDSAVYFCASGLQTSTDTQYFGPGTRLTVL.

This chain links TRBV6-1 with TRBJ2-2, with a tentative D call TRBD2 (6 bases). V gave up 1 base and J gave up 0 bases, with 12 bases separating them. The CDR3 sequence is 17 residues long. Germline V gives CDR1 MNHNS, CDR2 SASEGT. The CDR3 DNA is TGTGCCAGCAGTGAAGGGAGGGTGCTACCGAACACCGGGGAGCTGTTTTTT. It encodes CASSEGRVLPNTGELFF.

The chain links TRBV5-5 to TRBJ2-2, with D perhaps matching TRBD2 (6 bases). CDR3 length equals 16 residues. The germline V gene encodes CDR1 SGHKS and CDR2 YYEKEE (reference sequence). V lost 1 base and J lost 0, with 10 bases in between. CDR3 sequence reads: CASSLYGGANTGELFF. The CDR3 DNA reads TGTGCCAGCAGCTTGTATGGCGGGGCGAACACCGGGGAGCTGTTTTTT.

The chain has TRBV5-7 and TRBJ2-7; 9 nucleotides line up with TRBD1. TRBV5-7 is marked as an open reading frame, function uncertain. V gave up 5 bases and J gave up 6 bases; unmatched junction bases: 15. This CDR3 comprises 16 residues. In nucleotides, the CDR3 is TGTGCCAGCAGGGGGGGCGTGGGACAGGGTATAACCGAGCAGTACTTC. Translating it yields CASRGGVGQGITEQYF.

The CDR3 sequence is CAWSSAVTDTQYF. The DNA of the CDR3 is TGTGCCTGGAGTTCAGCGGTCACAGATACGCAGTATTTT. This chain connects TRBV30 to TRBJ2-3, with TRBD2 as a possible D gene (5 bases). The V and J ends lost 2 bases and 2 bases respectively, with 8 bases between them. The CDR3 is 13 amino acids. Germline CDR1 and CDR2: GTSNPN and SVGIG (reference sequence).

This chain links TRBV29-1 with TRBJ1-5; D is possibly TRBD1 (5 bases). CDR3 length: 12 amino acids. V lost 6 bases to trimming and J lost 1 base, with 7 bases between them. Germline V gives CDR1 SQVTM, CDR2 ANQGSEA. The CDR3 here is CSVSGSNQPQHF. The CDR3 DNA reads as TGCAGCGTATCAGGGAGCAATCAGCCCCAGCATTTT. The entire variable domain, with the rest obtained from reference TRBV29-1 and TRBJ1-5, is as follows: SAVISQKPSRDICQRGTSLTIQCQVDSQVTMMFWYRQQPGQSLTLIATANQGSEATYESGFVIDKFPISRPNLTFSTLTVSNMSPEDSSIYLCSVSGSNQPQHFGDGTRLSIL.